These 22 T cell receptor beta chains came from one sample sequenced in a study of blood T cell repertoires in COVID-19. The repertoire was sequenced with immunoSEQ multiplex PCR; TCRdb's copy has only in-frame clones and lacks some. The sample holds about 150,000 clones, 85% to 90% seen once. Source material: peripheral blood. Receptors originate from a human donor in a cohort sampled during active COVID-19.

V is TRBV11-2 and J is TRBJ2-7, with TRBD1 identical over 8 bases. The V and J ends lost 5 bases and 3 bases, in that order; junction bases with no gene match: 9. Germline CDR1 reads SGHAT; CDR2 reads FQNNGV. CDR3 size: 15 residues. CDR3 residues: CASSPDGQGIYEQYF. In DNA, the CDR3 is TGTGCCAGCAGCCCTGACGGACAGGGTATCTACGAGCAGTACTTC.

V gene TRBV18 combines with J gene TRBJ1-1, with a tentative D call TRBD1 (5 bases). CDR1 and CDR2 from the germline V gene are KGHSH and LQKENI. The CDR3 is 13 residues long. Trimming stripped 2 bases from V and 5 bases from J, with 9 bases between. The CDR3 nucleotides are TGTGCCAGCTCACCAGGGGGGTTGACTGAAGCTTTCTTT. Protein sequence: CASSPGGLTEAFF. The complete variable domain, with remaining parts taken from reference TRBV18 and TRBJ1-1, reads NAGVMQNPRHLVRRRGQEARLRCSPMKGHSHVYWYRQLPEEGLKFMVYLQKENIIDESGMPKERFSAEFPKEGPSILRIQQVVRGDSAAYFCASSPGGLTEAFFGQGTRLTVV.

This chain links TRBV9 with TRBJ2-3; D not resolved. The V gene's germline CDR1 is SGDLS and CDR2 YYNGEE. The CDR3 length is 14 residues. V was clipped by 0 bases and J by 5 bases, with 10 bases between them. Here the CDR3 DNA reads TGTGCCAGCAGCGTAGAGCGTATGGGAGATACGCAGTATTTT. Translating it yields CASSVERMGDTQYF.

This chain joins TRBV7-3 and TRBJ1-4; 7 bases line up with TRBD1. This CDR3 region has 15 residues. CDR1 SGHTA and CDR2 FQGTGA come from the germline V gene. Trimming took 5 bases from V and 7 from J; bases not matched to a gene: 10. The CDR3 DNA reads as TGTGCCAGCAGCCTACAGGGGAGCGGTGGTGAAAAACTGTTTTTT. This encodes CASSLQGSGGEKLFF.

The rearrangement joins TRBV19 to TRBJ2-1, with 10 bases lining up with TRBD2. V lost 1 base, J lost 10 bases, and 10 bases stayed unmatched. From germline, CDR1 is LNHDA and CDR2 SQIVND (reference sequence). There are 16 residues in the CDR3. CDR3 in DNA: TGTGCCAGTAGTATAGCTAGCGGGGGCCCTTTGGACGAGCAGTTCTTC. It codes for CASSIASGGPLDEQFF.

The chain links TRBV5-4 to TRBJ2-1; possible D gene TRBD2, 5 bases. V was trimmed by 0 bases and J by 6 bases, leaving 13 bases between them. The germline CDR1 and CDR2 sequences are SGHNT and YYREEE (reference sequence). CDR3 size: 15 residues. The CDR3 nucleotides read TGTGCCAGCAGCTTGGAAGCGGCCTTTGTCAATGAGCAGTTCTTC. Translating gives CASSLEAAFVNEQFF.

With regard to this clone: The sample contains more than one DNA sequence encoding this CDR3. The chain carries TRBV6-5 and TRBJ1-1, with D tentatively TRBD1 (6 bases). Trimming left V 5 bases short and J 4 bases short, with 11 bases between. CDR3 length equals 13 residues. CDR1 MNHEY and CDR2 SVGAGI come from the germline V gene. The CDR3 DNA reads as TGTGCCAGCAGTCTACAGGGAGCCACTGAAGCTTTCTTT. This sequence encodes CASSLQGATEAFF.

The CDR3 DNA is TGTGCCAGCTCAAGGGACGCGGGGCCCTACGAGCAGTACTTC. Its protein is CASSRDAGPYEQYF. The chain is built from TRBV18 and TRBJ2-7, with D perhaps matching TRBD2 (6 bases). This CDR3 region has 14 residues. Trimming shortened V by 5 bases and J by 2 bases, and 13 bases separated the two germline ends. The germline CDR1 and CDR2 sequences are KGHSH and LQKENI.

The J gene is TRBJ2-3, the V gene TRBV9, with TRBD2 matching 11 bases. With V trimmed by 1 base and J by 0 bases, 1 base remained unmatched. The CDR3 extends over 16 amino acids. The V gene's germline CDR1 is SGDLS and CDR2 YYNGEE. The CDR3 spells CASSVLAGGSTDTQYF. The CDR3 DNA sequence: TGTGCCAGCAGCGTACTAGCGGGGGGTAGCACAGATACGCAGTATTTT.

The chain links TRBV4-3 to TRBJ2-3; possibly TRBD2 for D (5 bases). Germline V gene data show CDR1 as LGHNA and CDR2 as YSLEER. V dropped 0 bases and J dropped 4 bases, with 11 bases sitting between them. The CDR3 is 15 amino acids. The CDR3 region is CASSQDGLASDTQYF. CDR3 coding DNA: TGCGCCAGCAGCCAAGATGGTCTAGCTTCAGATACGCAGTATTTT.

The chain is built from TRBV7-2 and TRBJ2-2; TRBD2 matches 12 bases. Germline V gives CDR1 SGHTA, CDR2 FQGNSA. J gave up 4 bases and V 2 bases, and 8 bases lay outside the gene matches. The CDR3 length is 18 residues. The CDR3: CASSLRLAGGPGTGELFF. The CDR3 DNA reads TGTGCCAGCAGCTTACGGCTAGCGGGGGGGCCGGGCACCGGGGAGCTGTTTTTT.

The genes are TRBV7-9 and TRBJ2-7; D is perhaps TRBD1 (6 bases). The length of the CDR3 is 12 residues. Between the trimmed V and J ends, which lost 2 bases and 7 bases, there was a span of 9 bases. CDR1 is SEHNR and CDR2 is FQNEAQ in the germline V gene (reference sequence). In DNA, the CDR3 is TGTGCCAGCAGCTTACAGGGGTGGGAGCAGTACTTC. Translated, it gives CASSLQGWEQYF.

The chain is built from TRBV6-2 or TRBV6-3 and TRBJ1-4, with unresolved D. V dropped 2 bases and J dropped 7 bases, with 11 bases sitting between them. Per germline, CDR1 MNHEY and CDR2 SVGEGT. The CDR3 spans 14 residues. For the CDR3, the DNA is TGTGCCAGCAGTTACGAGATGCGGTTTGAAAAACTGTTTTTT. The encoded protein is CASSYEMRFEKLFF.

The chain employs TRBV9 and TRBJ2-7; 8 positions match TRBD2. V gave up 4 bases and J gave up 4 bases; unmatched junction bases: 10. CDR3 length: 15 residues. Germline CDR1 reads SGDLS; CDR2 reads YYNGEE. The CDR3 nucleotides read TGTGCCAGCAGCTCCTTGGCGGGGGGCGCATACGAGCAGTACTTC. Translated: CASSSLAGGAYEQYF. The full variable domain, with the rest looked up from reference TRBV9 and TRBJ2-7, is DSGVTQTPKHLITATGQRVTLRCSPRSGDLSVYWYQQSLDQGLQFLIQYYNGEERAKGNILERFSAQQFPDLHSELNLSSLELGDSALYFCASSSLAGGAYEQYFGPGTRLTVT.

V and J are TRBV5-1 and TRBJ2-7; 15 bases match TRBD2. The CDR3 length is 15 residues. V gave up 4 bases and J gave up 4 bases; unmatched junction bases: 3. Germline CDR1 reads SGHRS; CDR2 reads YFSETQ. The CDR3 is CASSTGTSGRYEQYF. The CDR3 DNA reads as TGCGCCAGCAGCACCGGGACTAGCGGGAGGTACGAGCAGTACTTC.

The CDR3 bases are TGTGCCAGTAGGTCGCCAGCGGCGGCGAACACTGAAGCTTTCTTT. This codes for CASRSPAAANTEAFF. The chain combines TRBV19 with TRBJ1-1; D not resolved. V was clipped by 6 bases and J by 1 base, with 15 bases between them. Looked up from germline, CDR1 is LNHDA and CDR2 is SQIVND (reference sequence). This CDR3 is 15 amino acids long.

J is TRBJ2-3 and V is TRBV18; TRBD2 matches 9 bases. Germline CDR1 and CDR2: KGHSH and LQKENI. V lost 4 bases and J lost 6; bases outside the gene matches: 8. The CDR3 length is 15 residues. In DNA form, the CDR3 reads TGTGCCAGCTCACTGATAGCGGGAGCTTCTGATACGCAGTATTTT. Translated, it gives CASSLIAGASDTQYF.

J is TRBJ1-2 and V is TRBV4-1; a weak D match, TRBD1 (6 bases). Germline CDR1 reads MGHRA; CDR2 reads YSYEKL. The CDR3 has 14 residues. The germline V and J ends were trimmed by 0 bases and 2 bases, with 7 bases remaining between them. The CDR3 protein is CASSQDQGNYGYTF. CDR3 nucleotides: TGCGCCAGCAGCCAAGATCAGGGGAACTATGGCTACACCTTC.

This chain uses TRBV4-3 with TRBJ1-6, with D hard to call. Trimming left V 6 bases short and J 14 bases short, with 14 bases between. Germline V gene data show CDR1 as LGHNA and CDR2 as YSLEER. The CDR3 length is 12 residues. The CDR3 DNA reads TGCGCCAGCAGACAGATCGATTTCACCCTCCACTTT. Translating gives CASRQIDFTLHF.

CDR3 sequence (DNA): TGTGCCAGCAGCTTGGGGCAGGGTGGTTTCATGAACACTGAAGCTTTCTTT. This translates into CASSLGQGGFMNTEAFF. The J gene is TRBJ1-1, the V gene TRBV5-4, with D possibly TRBD1 on 5 matching bases. V was pared by 0 bases and J by 0 bases, with 15 bases between. The CDR3 is 17 amino acids. The germline V gene has CDR1 SGHNT and CDR2 YYREEE (reference sequence).

The chain joins TRBV6-1 to TRBJ2-2; 8 bases agree with TRBD1. CDR3 length equals 16 residues. Germline V gives CDR1 MNHNS, CDR2 SASEGT. V shed 4 bases and J 1 base; nucleotides not matched to a gene: 5. CDR3 nucleotides: TGTGCCAGCAGTGTAACCGGGACAGGGAACACCGGGGAGCTGTTTTTT. The encoded protein is CASSVTGTGNTGELFF.

J is TRBJ1-4 and V is TRBV19, with a tentative D call TRBD1 (5 bases). The CDR3 runs to 14 residues. Germline CDR1 is LNHDA and CDR2 is SQIVND (reference sequence). Trimming took 7 bases from V and 4 from J, leaving 13 bases between them. Written as DNA, the CDR3 is TGTGCCAGTACAACCGGGGGGAATAATGAAAAACTGTTTTTT. Protein product: CASTTGGNNEKLFF.